The T cell receptor (beta chain) under discussion was sequenced for a study of CD8 T cells in ankylosing spondylitis. Study-level points and caveats: Reportedly, disease-linked clones are significantly enriched in ankylosing spondylitis patients' matched synovial fluid.

The germline V gene encodes CDR1 SNHLY and CDR2 FYNNEI. This CDR3 spans 15 amino acids. The J segment lost 4 bases and the V segment lost 6 bases, leaving 7 bases of the junction unmatched. The TCR beta libraries were generated through quantitative 5'-RACE incorporating molecular barcodes. TCRdb itself ran the 5' RACE reads through MiXCR, one entry per CDR3 protein. The data show about 360,000 distinct CDR3 sequences, roughly 20% seen once. Details on this clonotype: Its antigen is not known.

This clonotype was obtained from a male donor with ankylosing spondylitis or in good health (not recorded which). Sequenced input: blood, either unsorted or a sorted T cell fraction (not recorded which). The genes are TRBV2 and TRBJ2-1, with 9 bases that match TRBD1. This chain's CDR3 is CASSQTGGEYNEQFF. In DNA form, the CDR3 reads TGTGCCAGCAGCCAGACAGGGGGAGAATACAATGAGCAGTTCTTC.